This paragraph reports one T cell receptor beta chain. Individuals aged about 18 to 89 years were recruited from some 26 US areas. Cohort allocation depended upon clinical history that participants reported. Authors' data handling: Reference gene primer amplification gave nucleated cell count estimates. Repertoires were generated with immunoSEQ multiplex PCR, while TCRdb's copy carries only in-frame clones and drops some. The V and J calls and clone size were taken over from that table, and D and trimming were inferred from the DNA. The sample has approximately 270,000 clones; around 90% are singletons. The CDR3 contains 14 residues. The germline CDR1 and CDR2 sequences are SGHNT and YYREEE (reference sequence). Trimming cost V 2 bases and J 3 bases; bases outside gene matches: 4. This record comes from a study of blood T cell repertoires in COVID-19. About the research overall: Collection of acute and convalescent COVID-19 samples took place in the United States, Italy and Spain.

This sequence was found in a man aged 40-49 years who had been exposed to COVID-19. Sequenced material: PBMCs or T cells enriched from blood (not recorded which). The V gene is TRBV5-4, the J gene TRBJ1-2; 7 bases are a match to TRBD1. CDR3 DNA sequence: TGTGCCAGCAGCTTAGAGGGGGCTGACTATGGCTACACCTTC. The encoded protein is CASSLEGADYGYTF.